These 3 T cell receptor beta chains came from one sample sequenced in a study of tumor-infiltrating lymphocytes in primary liver carcinoma. Total RNA and DNA came together from 20-30 mg of bulk tissue without cell sorting. Synthesis of TCR beta cDNA was carried out from 500 ng total RNA with a constant-region primer. Libraries covering TCR beta were generated through three nested multiplex PCR rounds (using a slightly modified ARM-PCR). The study ran its first two PCR rounds for roughly 11 cycles each, using TRBV1-TRBV30 forward primers and a C-beta reverse primer. TCRdb reanalysed the multiplex PCR reads using MiXCR and keeps one entry per CDR3 protein. The sample shows more than 60,000 distinct CDR3 sequences, approximately 70% of them seen only once. Material: liver tumor tissue from sampling region 4. Subset meaning: tumor region T4, right-lateral pole. All receptors derive from a man in his forties with primary liver carcinoma and hepatitis B virus infection.

This clonotype was recorded at least ten times. The J gene is TRBJ2-5, the V gene TRBV29-1; D may be TRBD2 (6 bases). The CDR3 runs 14 residues. V lost 3 bases, J lost 6 bases, and 17 bases lay in between. Germline V CDR1 and CDR2: SQVTM, ANQGSEA. The CDR3 DNA is TGCAGCGTTGAGGCCCACCTCGGGAGCCAGACCCAGTACTTC. This sequence encodes CSVEAHLGSQTQYF.

To note about this clonotype: The junction shows a germline mismatch at one end, possibly a read error. This chain connects TRBV11-2 to TRBJ2-2; D possibly corresponds to TRBD1 (6 bases). Germline V gives CDR1 SGHAT, CDR2 FQNNGV. CDR3 length equals 17 residues. CDR3 coding DNA: TGTGCCTGCAGCTTTGATCGGAACAGGGTTGGCACCGGGGAGCTGTTTTTT. It codes for CACSFDRNRVGTGELFF.

With regard to this clonotype: An end of the junction differs from the germline gene, which may be a read error. The chain employs TRBV30 and TRBJ2-3; TRBD2 might be the D (7 bases). Germline V lookup: CDR1 GTSNPN, CDR2 SVGIG (reference sequence). The CDR3 is 13 residues long. The DNA of the CDR3 is TGTGCATGGCAAAAGGGGGGGGGAGATAAGCAGTATTTT. It is translated as CAWQKGGGDKQYF.